The rows below give T cell receptor beta chains drawn from one sample of a study of response to subunit inactivated influenza vaccine. TCRdb passed the RT-PCR reads through MiXCR, listing each CDR3 protein once. The sample contains 800,000 or so distinct CDR3 sequences, over 20% of which appear only once. Sample: PBMCs from blood, taken roughly 5 days after vaccination. The receptor set was obtained from a man aged 45-65 years who received an inactivated influenza vaccine. CDR3s include the opening cysteine and the closing phenylalanine or tryptophan. A D gene is named only where the DNA matches it firmly. Clone sizes are given selectively: once, few, many, or a class where the clone is expanded.

size | J | D | V | CDR3 | DNA
. | TRBJ2-3 | TRBD1 | TRBV3-1 | CASSPLSGGLSTDTQYF | TGTGCCAGCAGCCCATTGTCAGGGGGCTTGAGCACAGATACGCAGTATTTT
. | TRBJ2-1 | . | TRBV9 | CASSVGRGPRYNEQFF | TGTGCCAGCAGCGTAGGGCGGGGTCCCCGCTACAATGAGCAGTTCTTC
many | TRBJ2-3 | . | TRBV29-1 | CSVERGYSLDTQYF | TGCAGCGTGGAAAGAGGCTACTCTTTAGATACGCAGTATTTT
. | TRBJ2-1 | . | TRBV7-7 | CASSLDRGSMEQFF | TGTGCTAGCAGCTTAGACCGGGGATCGATGGAGCAGTTCTTC
few | TRBJ2-4 | TRBD1 | TRBV5-1 | CASSLRGLVENIQYF | TGCGCCAGCAGCTTGAGGGGGCTAGTCGAAAACATTCAGTACTTC
. | TRBJ2-3 | TRBD2 | TRBV6-2/TRBV6-3 | CASSYAGLAGLTDTQYF | TGTGCCAGCAGTTACGCGGGACTAGCGGGGCTCACAGATACGCAGTATTTT
many | TRBJ2-7 | TRBD1 | TRBV6-1 | CASSLGTGVYYEQYF | TGTGCCAGCAGTCTGGGGACAGGGGTTTATTACGAGCAGTACTTC
few | TRBJ2-2 | . | TRBV12-3/TRBV12-4 | CASSSYAGELFF | TGTGCCAGCAGCTCTTACGCCGGGGAGCTGTTTTTT
many | TRBJ2-1 | . | TRBV7-2 | CASSLSSGAYNEQFF | TGTGCCAGCAGCTTATCCAGCGGAGCCTACAATGAGCAGTTCTTC
. | TRBJ2-3 | TRBD1 | TRBV7-2 | CASSLGLTGKVADTQYF | TGTGCCAGCAGCTTAGGCCTGACAGGGAAGGTAGCAGATACGCAGTATTTT
many | TRBJ2-5 | TRBD2 | TRBV20-1 | CSARDLGTTQETQYF | TGCAGTGCTAGAGATCTAGGGACTACGCAAGAGACCCAGTACTTC
few | TRBJ1-3 | . | TRBV12-3/TRBV12-4 | CASSFPYISSGNTIYF | TGTGCCAGCAGTTTCCCATACATCTCCTCTGGAAACACCATATATTTT
. | TRBJ1-5 | . | TRBV6-2/TRBV6-3 | CASSFRSAGAYSNQPQHF | TGTGCCAGCAGTTTCCGCTCGGCAGGAGCTTATAGCAATCAGCCCCAGCATTTT
. | TRBJ2-1 | TRBD2 | TRBV24-1 | CATSATGGNHEQFF | TGTGCCACCAGCGCTACGGGAGGGAACCATGAGCAGTTCTTC
few | TRBJ2-1 | TRBD2 | TRBV7-8 | CASSSGTSWSEQFF | TGTGCCAGCAGCTCGGGGACTAGCTGGAGTGAGCAGTTCTTC
many | TRBJ2-3 | . | TRBV5-5 | CASSLSTGPTDTQYF | TGTGCCAGCAGCTTGAGCACCGGACCCACAGATACGCAGTATTTT
. | TRBJ1-5 | . | TRBV4-2 | CASSHMGSNQPQHF | TGTGCCAGCAGCCACATGGGTAGCAATCAGCCCCAGCATTTT
few | TRBJ2-3 | . | TRBV20-1 | CSARDLDGGVDTQYF | TGCAGTGCTAGAGATTTAGATGGGGGCGTTGATACGCAGTATTTT
few | TRBJ2-2 | TRBD2 | TRBV7-2 | CASSLGLAGTGELFF | TGTGCCAGCAGCCTGGGACTAGCAGGCACCGGGGAGCTGTTTTTT
. | TRBJ2-2 | . | TRBV5-1 | CASSLDPGIGELFF | TGCGCCAGCAGCTTGGATCCTGGGATCGGGGAGCTGTTTTTT
. | TRBJ1-2 | . | TRBV12-3/TRBV12-4 | CASKFGRESYGYTF | TGTGCCAGCAAGTTTGGGCGGGAATCCTATGGCTACACCTTC
. | TRBJ2-2 | . | TRBV6-1 | CASSRTPGQRTNTGELFF | TGTGCCAGCAGCCGAACTCCGGGACAACGAACGAACACCGGGGAGCTGTTTTTT
many | TRBJ1-1 | . | TRBV6-2/TRBV6-3 | CASSYGTEAFF | TGTGCCAGCAGTTACGGGACTGAAGCTTTCTTT
. | TRBJ2-7 | TRBD2 | TRBV25-1 | CASSEPKERGYEQYF | TGTGCCAGCAGTGAACCAAAAGAGCGGGGCTACGAGCAGTACTTC
. | TRBJ2-1 | . | TRBV14 | CASSQDRAAYNEQFF | TGTGCCAGCAGCCAAGACAGGGCCGCCTACAATGAGCAGTTCTTC
. | TRBJ2-3 | . | TRBV14 | CASSHGPLDTQYF | TGTGCCAGCAGCCATGGGCCGCTCGATACGCAGTATTTT
. | TRBJ2-7 | TRBD1 | TRBV7-2 | CASSPSGTVLYEQYF | TGTGCCAGCAGTCCTTCGGGGACAGTACTTTACGAGCAGTACTTC
few | TRBJ2-1 | . | TRBV20-1 | CSARTVGGLYNEQFF | TGCAGTGCTAGGACGGTGGGGGGGCTATACAATGAGCAGTTCTTC